Below are 14 T cell receptor beta chains sequenced from a single sample in a study of T cells in Graves' hyperthyroidism and ophthalmopathy. Amplification of TCR beta CDR3 regions used RNA as the template. During a first-round RT-PCR of the TCR CDR3, the HTBI primer set was used. TCRdb reanalysed the multiplex PCR reads using MiXCR and keeps one entry per CDR3 protein. The sample carries hundreds of thousands of distinct CDR3 sequences, 15% to 18% recorded once. Sequences were obtained from blood. These receptor sequences come from a woman aged 18-35 years with Graves' hyperthyroidism.

For this clonotype: A much bigger clone sits one base away, suggesting this may be a read error. This chain links TRBV5-1 with TRBJ2-7, with D perhaps TRBD2 (7 bases). From germline, CDR1 is SGHRS and CDR2 YFSETQ. The germline V and J ends were trimmed by 0 bases and 2 bases, with 12 bases remaining between them. The CDR3 runs to 15 residues. The CDR3 coding sequence is TGCGCCAGCAGCTTGGTGCGGGGGCCCCCCTACGAGCAGTACTTC. Protein sequence: CASSLVRGPPYEQYF.

In its sample, this clonotype was seen many times. The V gene is TRBV2, the J gene TRBJ2-7, with 10 bases matching TRBD2. The CDR3 has 14 amino acids. V shed 10 bases and J 3 bases; nucleotides not matched to a gene: 9. Germline CDR1 and CDR2: SNHLY and FYNNEI. CDR3: CATGRTSGFYEQYF. In DNA form, the CDR3 reads TGTGCCACAGGACGGACTAGCGGATTCTACGAGCAGTACTTC.

The chain carries TRBV29-1 and TRBJ1-2, with 8 bases matching TRBD1. The CDR3 loop spans 14 amino acids. With V trimmed by 2 bases and J by 6 bases, 8 bases remained unmatched. Germline assignment: CDR1 SQVTM and CDR2 ANQGSEA. The CDR3 spells CSVEYRTGSDGYTF. The CDR3 DNA reads as TGCAGCGTTGAATACAGGACAGGGAGCGATGGCTACACCTTC.

The table lists this clonotype with a few counts. One base away lies a much larger clone, so this may be a sequencing read error. The chain combines TRBV5-5 with TRBJ2-7, with 8 nucleotides matching TRBD1. The CDR3 has 13 residues. The V gene's germline CDR1 is SGHKS and CDR2 YYEKEE (reference sequence). V lost 4 bases, J lost 3 bases, and 3 bases stayed unmatched. The CDR3 DNA is TGTGCCAGCAGCCCGGACAGGGACTACGAGCAGTACTTC. The encoded protein is CASSPDRDYEQYF. Complete variable domain (other parts from reference TRBV5-5 and TRBJ2-7): DAGVTQSPTHLIKTRGQQVTLRCSPISGHKSVSWYQQVLGQGPQFIFQYYEKEERGRGNFPDRFSARQFPNYSSELNVNALLLGDSALYLCASSPDRDYEQYFGPGTRLTVT.

This clonotype was seen only a few times. Germline is not matched at one junction end, which may reflect a read error. The rearrangement links TRBV7-7 to TRBJ2-2; no clear D. This CDR3 spans 14 amino acids. Germline assignment: CDR1 SSHAT and CDR2 FNYEAQ (reference sequence). Here the CDR3 DNA reads TGTGCTAGCAGCTTCGGAGAGCTGGGCGGGGAGCTGTTTTTT. It yields the protein CASSFGELGGELFF.

This clonotype was counted ten times or more. This chain joins TRBV6-1 and TRBJ1-5; D perhaps matches TRBD1 (6 bases). The CDR3 runs to 14 residues. The germline gives CDR1 MNHNS, CDR2 SASEGT. Deletions cut 3 bases from V and 3 bases from J, with 9 bases between. This CDR3 reads CASSDRGYNQPQHF. The CDR3, as DNA: TGTGCCAGCAGTGACAGGGGTTACAATCAGCCCCAGCATTTT.

Regarding this clonotype: At one of its ends the junction is not consistent with the germline gene, which may arise from a read error. This chain uses TRBV19 with TRBJ2-3; tentatively, D is TRBD1 (6 bases). This CDR3 is built from 15 residues. CDR1 is LNHDA, CDR2 SQIVND, per germline (reference sequence). The CDR3 nucleotides read TGTGCCAGTAGTCCCGGGACACGTGGCACGGATACGCAGTATTTT. As protein: CASSPGTRGTDTQYF.

There are many counts of this clonotype. The gene calls are TRBV7-8 and TRBJ2-7, with D maybe TRBD1 (6 bases). V was shortened by 2 bases and J by 3 bases, with 14 bases between the two germline ends. CDR3 length equals 15 residues. Germline-derived CDR1 and CDR2 are SGHVS and FQNEAQ. The CDR3 here is CASSLQGSPYYEQYF. The CDR3 nucleotides are TGTGCCAGCAGCTTACAGGGGAGTCCCTACTACGAGCAGTACTTC. Looking up the rest from reference TRBV7-8 and TRBJ2-7 gives the full variable domain: GAGVSQSPRYKVAKRGQDVALRCDPISGHVSLFWYQQALGQGPEFLTYFQNEAQLDKSGLPSDRFFAERPEGSVSTLKIQRTQQEDSAVYLCASSLQGSPYYEQYFGPGTRLTVT.

This clonotype was detected ten times or more. In nucleotides, the CDR3 is TGTGCCAGCAGCTTAGATAAGAAGCCGGGGTTGAACACTGAAGCTTTCTTT. This sequence encodes CASSLDKKPGLNTEAFF. The V gene is TRBV11-2, the J gene TRBJ1-1; D is unclear. The CDR3 extends over 17 amino acids. The V gene's germline CDR1 is SGHAT and CDR2 FQNNGV. V lost 0 bases and J 0 bases, leaving 14 bases between the germline ends.

This chain links TRBV5-1 with TRBJ1-3; D is unclear. The V end was cut by 4 bases, the J end by 0 bases, with 11 bases between. Germline V lookup: CDR1 SGHRS, CDR2 YFSETQ. The CDR3 extends over 15 amino acids. DNA for the CDR3: TGCGCCAGCAGCCAGGACGGAGCCTCTGGAAACACCATATATTTT. Protein: CASSQDGASGNTIYF.

This clonotype was detected ten times or more. V usage is TRBV20-1 and J usage is TRBJ2-4, with 7 nucleotides matching TRBD2. V was clipped by 6 bases and J by 5 bases; unmatched bases: 7. CDR1 is DFQATT and CDR2 is SNEGSKA in the germline V gene (reference sequence). The CDR3 is 13 amino acids. The CDR3 loop is CSAGGSSENIQYF. The DNA of the CDR3 is TGCAGTGCGGGAGGGTCATCCGAAAACATTCAGTACTTC.

The table lists this clonotype with many counts. This chain uses TRBV5-1 with TRBJ2-3; 12 nucleotides match TRBD2. Germline CDR1 SGHRS, CDR2 YFSETQ. The CDR3 covers 15 residues. J gave up 5 bases and V 0 bases, and 1 base lay outside the gene matches. The CDR3 spells CASSLGGLAGDTQYF. Written as DNA, the CDR3 is TGCGCCAGCAGCTTGGGGGGACTAGCGGGAGATACGCAGTATTTT.

This clonotype was seen only once. CDR3 in DNA: TGTGCCAGCAGCGTAAGTGCAGGGATCAATCAGCCCCAGCATTTT. Protein sequence: CASSVSAGINQPQHF. The chain combines TRBV9 with TRBJ1-5; TRBD1 is a possible D gene (5 bases). Per germline, CDR1 SGDLS and CDR2 YYNGEE. The V end was cut by 1 base, the J end by 3 bases, with 11 bases between. The CDR3 length is 15 residues.

This clonotype has a single count. This chain joins TRBV6-1 and TRBJ2-1; TRBD2 matches 11 bases. The CDR3 sequence is 16 residues long. From germline, CDR1 is MNHNS and CDR2 SASEGT. V was pared by 3 bases and J by 6 bases, with 7 bases of the junction left unmatched. Written as DNA, the CDR3 is TGTGCCAGCAGTGAGGGTAGCGGGGGGGCCGGCAATGAGCAGTTCTTC. Encoded protein: CASSEGSGGAGNEQFF.